The T cell receptor beta chain described here comes from a study of tumor-infiltrating lymphocytes in primary liver carcinoma. The tissue used was unsorted bulk material of about 19-34 mg. RNA and DNA were co-extracted from it with the AllPrep DNA/RNA mini kit. Surgical resection was the treatment these patients received for primary liver carcinoma. Every tumor sample had over 80% viable tumor cells. Findings of the study overall: Present in all five tumor regions were only about 7.5-25% of the top clones. Tumor-adjacent and tumor-blood pairs displayed less overlap than did pairs of tumor regions.

As for this clonotype: The antigen is unknown.

V lost 6 bases, J lost 6 bases, and 14 bases lay in between. From germline, CDR1 is MNHNS and CDR2 SASEGT. There are 14 residues in the CDR3. Synthesis of TCR beta cDNA was carried out from 450 to 650 ng total RNA with a constant-region primer. Three rounds of nested multiplex PCR with slightly modified ARM-PCR produced TCR beta libraries. The two initial PCR rounds, 9 to 11 cycles each, used TRBV1-TRBV30 forward and C-beta reverse primers. TCRdb itself ran the multiplex PCR reads through MiXCR, one entry per CDR3 protein. There are under 90,000 distinct CDR3 sequences in the sample; roughly 72% occur only once, and just under 20% lies in the top ten.

The specimen sequenced was liver tumor tissue from sampling region 1. Subset described: tumor region T1, superior pole. This chain uses TRBV6-1 with TRBJ2-2; tentatively, D is TRBD1 (5 bases). This TCR was recovered from a man aged 40-50 years with primary liver carcinoma and hepatitis B virus infection. The chain's CDR3 is CASRANGRAGELFF. The CDR3 DNA reads TGTGCCAGCAGAGCTAATGGCAGGGCCGGGGAGCTGTTTTTT.